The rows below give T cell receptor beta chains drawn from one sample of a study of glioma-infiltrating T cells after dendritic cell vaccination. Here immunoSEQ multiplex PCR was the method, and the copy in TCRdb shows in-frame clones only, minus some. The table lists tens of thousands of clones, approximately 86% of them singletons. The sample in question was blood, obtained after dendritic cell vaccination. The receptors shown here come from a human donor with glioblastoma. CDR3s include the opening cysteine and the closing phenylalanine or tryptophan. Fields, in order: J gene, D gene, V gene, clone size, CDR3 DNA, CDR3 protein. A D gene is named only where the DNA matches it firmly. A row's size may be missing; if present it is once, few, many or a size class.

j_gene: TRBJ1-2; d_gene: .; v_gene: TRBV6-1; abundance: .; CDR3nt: TGTGCCAGCAGTGCACCGGGACAAAGCCTAGCTAACTATGGCTACACCTTC; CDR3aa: CASSAPGQSLANYGYTF
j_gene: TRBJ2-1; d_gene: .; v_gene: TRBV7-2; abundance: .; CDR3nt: TGTGCCAGCAGCTTAGAAGCAATGGTCCGCAATGAGCAGTTCTTC; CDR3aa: CASSLEAMVRNEQFF
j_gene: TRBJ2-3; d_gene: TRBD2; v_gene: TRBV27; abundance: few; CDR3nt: TGTGCCAGCAGTTTACTTAGCGGGAGGGCCGGTACAGATACGCAGTATTTT; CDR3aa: CASSLLSGRAGTDTQYF
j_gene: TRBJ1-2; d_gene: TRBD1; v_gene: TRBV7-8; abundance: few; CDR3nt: TGTGCCAGCAGCTCCGGACAGGGGGGGAACTATGGCTACACCTTC; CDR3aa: CASSSGQGGNYGYTF
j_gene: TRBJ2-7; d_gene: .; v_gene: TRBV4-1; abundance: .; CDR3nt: TGCGCCAGCAGCCAAGATTGGACCGGGAGCGGCGAGCAGTACTTC; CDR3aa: CASSQDWTGSGEQYF
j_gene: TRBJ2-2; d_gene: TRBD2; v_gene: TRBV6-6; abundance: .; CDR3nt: TGTGCCAGCAGTTACTCGCGGGAGATCACCGGGGAGCTGTTTTTT; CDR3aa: CASSYSREITGELFF
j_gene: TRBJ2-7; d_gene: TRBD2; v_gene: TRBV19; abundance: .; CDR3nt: TGTGCCAGTAGTATAGGGACTAGCGGGAGGGATTACGAGCAGTACTTC; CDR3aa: CASSIGTSGRDYEQYF
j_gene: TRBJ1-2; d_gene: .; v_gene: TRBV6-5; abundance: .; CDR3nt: TGTGCCAGCAGTTACTCGATAGGAGCTCACTATGGCTACACCTTC; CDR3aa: CASSYSIGAHYGYTF
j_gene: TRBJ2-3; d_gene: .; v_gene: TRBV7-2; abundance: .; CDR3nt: TGTGCCAGCAGTCGAAATACAGGGGGGGGCACAGATACGCAGTATTTT; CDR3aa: CASSRNTGGGTDTQYF
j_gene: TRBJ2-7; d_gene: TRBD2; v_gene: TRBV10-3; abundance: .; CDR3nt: TGTGCCATTCGGTTGCGGGAGGCTTACGAGCAGTACTTC; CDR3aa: CAIRLREAYEQYF
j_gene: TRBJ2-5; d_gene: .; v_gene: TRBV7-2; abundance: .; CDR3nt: TGTGCCAGCAGCTTCATCAGGGGCGAGACCCAGTACTTC; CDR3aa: CASSFIRGETQYF
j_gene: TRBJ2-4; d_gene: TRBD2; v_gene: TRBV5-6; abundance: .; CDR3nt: TGTGCCAGCAGCTTGGCGGGAGGGGCTGGAACCAAAAACATTCAGTACTTC; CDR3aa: CASSLAGGAGTKNIQYF
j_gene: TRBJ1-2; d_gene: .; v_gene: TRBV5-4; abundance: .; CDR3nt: TGTGCCAGCAGCTTCCCACAGGTGAACTATGGCTACACCTTC; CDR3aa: CASSFPQVNYGYTF
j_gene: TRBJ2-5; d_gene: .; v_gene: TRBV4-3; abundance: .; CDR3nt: TGCGCCAGCAGCCAAGATAGTCTAAACAGTTTTCAAGAGACCCAGTACTTC; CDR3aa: CASSQDSLNSFQETQYF
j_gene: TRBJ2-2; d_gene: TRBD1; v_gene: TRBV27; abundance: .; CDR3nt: TGTGCCAGCAGTAACAGGGGGCATGGCACCGGGGAGCTGTTTTTT; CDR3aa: CASSNRGHGTGELFF
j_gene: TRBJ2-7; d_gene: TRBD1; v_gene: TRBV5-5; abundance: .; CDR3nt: TGTGCCAGCAGCAACTTACAGGGGATTACCCACGAGCAGTACTTC; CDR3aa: CASSNLQGITHEQYF
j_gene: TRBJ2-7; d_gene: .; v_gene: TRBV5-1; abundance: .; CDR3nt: TGCGCCAGCAGCTTGGTAACTTCCTACGAGCAGTACTTC; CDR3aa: CASSLVTSYEQYF
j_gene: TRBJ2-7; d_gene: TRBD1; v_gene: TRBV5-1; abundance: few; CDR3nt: TGCGCCAGCAGCTTGTCGGGACAGGGCTTAGACGAGCAGTACTTC; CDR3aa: CASSLSGQGLDEQYF
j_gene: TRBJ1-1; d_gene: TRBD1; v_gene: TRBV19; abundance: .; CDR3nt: TGTGCCAGTAGTATAGTTTGGGGGACAGGGGGCTCCGGAGTCACTGAAGCTTTCTTT; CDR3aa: CASSIVWGTGGSGVTEAFF
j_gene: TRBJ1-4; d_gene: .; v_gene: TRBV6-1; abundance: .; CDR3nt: TGTGCCAGCAGTGAAGCGACGAGGCCCGGTCACGGAAAACTGTTTTTT; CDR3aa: CASSEATRPGHGKLFF
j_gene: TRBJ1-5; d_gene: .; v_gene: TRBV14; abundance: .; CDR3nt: TGTGCCAGCAGCCAGGGCGCGTGGGAGCCCCAGCATTTT; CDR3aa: CASSQGAWEPQHF
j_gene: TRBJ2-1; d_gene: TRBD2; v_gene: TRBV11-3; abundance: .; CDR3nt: TGTGCCAGCAGCTTGCCTCCGGGACTAGCGGGAGGAGGGTCCTACAATGAGCAGTTCTTC; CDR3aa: CASSLPPGLAGGGSYNEQFF